The 16 T cell receptor beta chains given below trace back to one sample, sequenced in a study of T cell responses to AZD1222 COVID-19 vaccine. Generated by immunoSEQ multiplex PCR, the TCRdb table keeps only in-frame clones and is missing some. This sample has 60,000 to 80,000 clones, with over 60% found just once. The specimen comprised peripheral blood, sampled 28 days after the second AZD1222 dose. The receptor source for this set is an adult who received the AZD1222 COVID-19 vaccine.

This clone turned up a few times. Compared with germline, one end of the junction differs, possibly owing to a read error. The chain combines TRBV2 with TRBJ1-3; D perhaps matches TRBD1 (5 bases). The length of the CDR3 is 15 residues. Germline loops: CDR1 SNHLY, CDR2 FYNNEI. The CDR3 spells CASRDIWVAGNTIYF. In DNA, the CDR3 is TGTGCCAGCAGGGACATTTGGGTAGCTGGGAACACCATATATTTT.

The chain recombines TRBV11-2 with TRBJ2-3; TRBD2 aligns across 7 bases. The CDR3 loop spans 15 amino acids. Trimming took 5 bases from V and 1 from J; bases not matched to a gene: 6. CDR1 is SGHAT, CDR2 FQNNGV, per germline. The CDR3 DNA sequence: TGTGCCAGCAGCCTTGCGGGAGATCGCACAGATACGCAGTATTTT. Translated, it gives CASSLAGDRTDTQYF.

The chain employs TRBV9 and TRBJ1-5; D is uncertain. The CDR3 is 21 amino acids. CDR1 and CDR2 from the germline V gene are SGDLS and YYNGEE. V was clipped by 4 bases and J by 3 bases, with 32 bases between them. The CDR3 nucleotides are TGTGCCAGCAGCCTCCTCTTGCCGTATCGCGGGGTCCTAGGTTACAATCAGCCCCAGCATTTT. Translating gives CASSLLLPYRGVLGYNQPQHF.

This clone was seen a single time. The chain uses TRBV28 and TRBJ1-3; D perhaps matches TRBD1 (5 bases). The germline V gene has CDR1 MDHEN and CDR2 SYDVKM. The CDR3 totals 15 residues. V was cut by 2 bases and J by 8 bases, with 16 bases left in between. The CDR3 sequence: CASSLTAPGVHTIYF. The CDR3 coding sequence is TGTGCCAGCAGTTTAACGGCCCCGGGGGTACACACCATATATTTT.

CDR3 DNA sequence: TGTGCCAGCAGCTTAGGGGCCACGGGACTAGCGGGAGACAATGAGCAGTTCTTC. Translating it yields CASSLGATGLAGDNEQFF. This chain connects TRBV11-2 to TRBJ2-1, with 14 bases aligning to TRBD2. V lost 1 base to trimming and J lost 5 bases; unmatched junction nucleotides: 7. CDR1 is SGHAT, CDR2 FQNNGV, per germline. CDR3 length: 18 amino acids.

This clone appeared a few times. This rearrangement joins TRBV5-6 to TRBJ2-3; maybe TRBD1 (6 bases). V lost 5 bases and J 6 bases, leaving 16 bases between the germline ends. CDR3 length equals 14 residues. Looked up from germline, CDR1 is SGHDT and CDR2 is YYEEEE. CDR3 bases: TGTGCCAGCAGTTCCAGGGGCGTCGTGGATACGCAGTATTTT. Its protein is CASSSRGVVDTQYF.

The genes are TRBV2 and TRBJ1-1, with unresolved D. There are 13 residues in the CDR3. Looked up from germline, CDR1 is SNHLY and CDR2 is FYNNEI. The V gene lost 7 bases and the J gene lost 3 bases, with 12 bases spanning the gap. The CDR3 reads CASNVQIDTEAFF. CDR3 DNA sequence: TGTGCCAGCAATGTGCAGATCGACACTGAAGCTTTCTTT.

This clone was counted a single time. The chain is built from TRBV19 and TRBJ1-1; possible D gene TRBD1, 5 bases. Germline CDR1 reads LNHDA; CDR2 reads SQIVND (reference sequence). With 7 bases removed from V and 6 bases from J, the gap between germline ends came to 21 bases. This CDR3 spans 15 amino acids. CDR3 amino acids: CASTPERQGGAEAFF. The CDR3, as DNA: TGTGCCAGTACCCCCGAACGGCAGGGAGGGGCTGAAGCTTTCTTT.

The V and J genes are TRBV6-2 or TRBV6-3 and TRBJ2-7; D gene unclear. CDR1 is MNHEY and CDR2 is SVGEGT in the germline V gene. The CDR3 has 12 residues. V was cut by 2 bases and J by 4 bases, with 6 bases left in between. The CDR3 spells CASSYMNYEQYF. For the CDR3, the DNA is TGTGCCAGCAGTTACATGAATTACGAGCAGTACTTC.

This chain's CDR3 is CASSPGGANRQPQHF. For the CDR3, the DNA is TGTGCCAGCAGTCCAGGGGGCGCAAATCGTCAGCCCCAGCATTTT. V and J are TRBV25-1 and TRBJ1-5; 8 bases align to TRBD1. Germline-derived CDR1 and CDR2 are MGHDK and SYGVNS. V trimming: 5 bases; J trimming: 6 bases; junction bases outside the gene matches: 9. This CDR3 spans 15 amino acids. Drawing the rest from reference TRBV25-1 and TRBJ1-5, the complete variable domain is EADIYQTPRYLVIGTGKKITLECSQTMGHDKMYWYQQDPGMELHLIHYSYGVNSTEKGDLSSESTVSRIRTEHFPLTLESARPSHTSQYLCASSPGGANRQPQHFGDGTRLSIL.

V and J are TRBV6-5 and TRBJ1-6, with a tentative D call TRBD1 (6 bases). The ends were cut back, 0 bases at V and 7 bases at J, with 10 bases in the middle. This CDR3 region has 15 residues. From germline, CDR1 is MNHEY and CDR2 SVGAGI. The CDR3 here is CASSYSNTGNSPLHF. CDR3 bases: TGTGCCAGCAGTTACTCGAATACAGGGAATTCACCCCTCCACTTT.

The chain uses TRBV6-1 and TRBJ1-5, with D perhaps TRBD1 (5 bases). Germline V gene sequence: CDR1 MNHNS, CDR2 SASEGT. The CDR3 is made up of 15 amino acids. Trimming took off 2 bases at V and 3 bases at J, with 11 bases between the two ends. This chain's CDR3 is CASSEHGADNQPQHF. CDR3 sequence (DNA): TGTGCCAGCAGTGAACACGGGGCCGACAATCAGCCCCAGCATTTT.

The chain links TRBV6-6 to TRBJ2-5, with D possibly matching TRBD1 (6 bases). The CDR3 totals 16 residues. Trimming pared 5 bases from V and 1 base from J, leaving 17 bases between. CDR1 is MNHNY and CDR2 is SVGAGI in the germline V gene (reference sequence). DNA of the CDR3: TGTGCCAGCAGTGGGACCGACAGGCGAACCCAAGAGACCCAGTACTTC. This gives the protein CASSGTDRRTQETQYF.

The gene calls are TRBV5-1 and TRBJ2-7; the D gene is possibly TRBD1 (6 bases). Trimming pared 0 bases from V and 3 bases from J, leaving 13 bases between. CDR1 and CDR2 (germline): SGHRS, YFSETQ. The CDR3 runs to 15 residues. In DNA form, the CDR3 reads TGCGCCAGCAGCTTGGCAGGGGACCGACACTACGAGCAGTACTTC. Protein sequence: CASSLAGDRHYEQYF.

The rearrangement uses TRBV7-8 and TRBJ2-3, with a weak D call TRBD2 (5 bases). CDR3 length: 15 residues. Per the germline V gene, CDR1 is SGHVS and CDR2 is FQNEAQ. Trimming shortened V by 3 bases and J by 4 bases, and 14 bases separated the two germline ends. The CDR3, as DNA: TGTGCCAGCAGCTTCTACCCGGGGTGGGCAGATACGCAGTATTTT. Its protein product is CASSFYPGWADTQYF.

This rearrangement joins TRBV6-5 to TRBJ1-2; D is undetermined. The CDR3 has 13 amino acids. V was trimmed by 5 bases and J by 5 bases, leaving 12 bases between them. From germline, CDR1 is MNHEY and CDR2 SVGAGI. The CDR3 here is CASSPNRGYGYTF. Here the CDR3 DNA reads TGTGCCAGCAGTCCCAATCGAGGGTATGGCTACACCTTC.